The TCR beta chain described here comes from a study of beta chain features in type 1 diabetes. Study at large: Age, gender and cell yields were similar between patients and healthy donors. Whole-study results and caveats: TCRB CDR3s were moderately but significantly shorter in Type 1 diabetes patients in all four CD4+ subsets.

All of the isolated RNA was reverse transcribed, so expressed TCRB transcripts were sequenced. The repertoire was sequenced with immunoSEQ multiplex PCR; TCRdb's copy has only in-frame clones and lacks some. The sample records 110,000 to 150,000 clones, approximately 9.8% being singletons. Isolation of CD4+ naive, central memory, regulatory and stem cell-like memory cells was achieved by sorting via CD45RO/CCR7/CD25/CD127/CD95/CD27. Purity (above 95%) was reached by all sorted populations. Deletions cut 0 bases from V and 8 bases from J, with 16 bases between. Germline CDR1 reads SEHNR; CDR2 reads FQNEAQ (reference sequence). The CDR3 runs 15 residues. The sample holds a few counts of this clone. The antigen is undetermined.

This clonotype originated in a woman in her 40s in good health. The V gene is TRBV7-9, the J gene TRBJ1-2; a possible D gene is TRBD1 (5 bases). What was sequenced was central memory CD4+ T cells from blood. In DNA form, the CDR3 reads TGTGCCAGCAGCTTAGCGTCGGCAGGGCGTCAAGGCTACACCTTC. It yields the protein CASSLASAGRQGYTF.